This TCR beta chain comes out of a study of neoadjuvant nivolumab and ipilimumab in lung cancer. To note about this clone: What it binds is not known.

Germline V gene lookup returns CDR1 SNHLY and CDR2 FYNNEI. V dropped 9 bases and J dropped 0; count of bases not matched to a gene: 3. The CDR3 runs 13 residues. Study-level points and caveats: Resected tumors had greater TCR richness and clonality than uninvolved lung. From pretherapy to surgery, tumor richness and clonality rose with dual therapy.

Measured with immunoSEQ multiplex PCR; TCRdb has only the in-frame clones, and not every one. Of 25,000 to 35,000 clones in the sample, roughly 90% were seen once. This chain links TRBV2 with TRBJ2-3; TRBD2 matches at 7 bases. This clonotype was obtained from an adult with non-small cell lung cancer. The input for sequencing was peripheral blood, taken after neoadjuvant nivolumab, alone or with ipilimumab, at or shortly before surgery. The CDR3 protein is CASSSGSTDTQYF. CDR3 in DNA: TGTGCCAGTTCTAGCGGTAGCACAGATACGCAGTATTTT.